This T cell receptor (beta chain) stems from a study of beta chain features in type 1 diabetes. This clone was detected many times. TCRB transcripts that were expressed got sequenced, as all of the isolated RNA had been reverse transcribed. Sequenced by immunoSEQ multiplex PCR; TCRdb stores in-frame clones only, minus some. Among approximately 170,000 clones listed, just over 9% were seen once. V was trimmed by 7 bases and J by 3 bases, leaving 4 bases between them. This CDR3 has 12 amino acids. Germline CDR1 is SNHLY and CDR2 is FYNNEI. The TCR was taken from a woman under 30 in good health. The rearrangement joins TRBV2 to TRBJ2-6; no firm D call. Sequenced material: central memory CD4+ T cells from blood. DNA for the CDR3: TGTGCCAGCATCCTTGGGGCCAACGTCCTGACTTTC. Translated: CASILGANVLTF.